This paragraph reports one TCR beta chain. Antigen specificity is unknown. Time point noted: week 35, safety follow-up. A single vaccine dose contained 300 ug of mutant IDH1 20-mer peptide, and topical imiquimod was used with it. In weeks 1, 3, 5, 7, 11, 15, 19 and 23, patients were immunized, eight times in all. Clones were read by immunoSEQ multiplex PCR, and TCRdb kept only the in-frame ones, dropping some. The table includes 73,000 or so clones, about four fifths detected once. CDR3 length: 14 residues. The V segment lost 0 bases and the J segment 5 bases; nucleotides outside the gene matches: 4. Per the germline V gene, CDR1 is SGHRS and CDR2 is YFSETQ. This sample was included in a study of a mutant IDH1 vaccine in newly diagnosed glioma. Turning to the study itself: Pretreatment consisted of radiotherapy, temozolomide, or both, with most receiving both. At week 35 came visit V12, and visit V13 followed at week 47.

The sequence derives from a man younger than 35 with glioma. V usage is TRBV5-1 and J usage is TRBJ2-5; 7 bases are shared with TRBD1. The sequenced sample was PBMCs, obtained from a glioma patient whose treatment included an IDH1 peptide vaccine. DNA for the CDR3: TGCGCCAGCAGCTTGGAAGGGGGCGTGGAGACCCAGTACTTC. Residues: CASSLEGGVETQYF.